The T cell receptor beta chain described here comes from a study of molecular identifiers for immune sequencing clone quantification. The study, taken as a whole, reports: Spiked Jurkat TCR RNA equivalent to one cell reportedly surfaced among over 850,000 naive cells.

CDR1 is MGHRA, CDR2 YSYEKL, per germline. This CDR3 has 13 residues. Trimming pared 3 bases from V and 8 bases from J, leaving 14 bases between. This clonotype was seen repeatedly, ten times or more. The antigen is not known. Using 10%, 30% or 50% RNA, naive CD8 libraries were derived from around 20,000 to 1,000,000 sorted cells. From the PCR reads, TCRdb called clonotypes with MiXCR, one entry per CDR3 protein. The sample holds more than 300,000 distinct CDR3 sequences, over 20% seen once. The sequence came from a human donor in good health. Some libraries in this study had Jurkat cell RNA spiked in. Sequencing was done on a sample of naive CD8+ T cells from blood, with Jurkat cell RNA spiked in. The subset here: FACS-sorted CD8+CD4-CCR7+CD45RA+ naive T cells. The chain joins TRBV4-1 to TRBJ2-7; D is tentatively TRBD1 or TRBD2 (5 bases each). The CDR3: CASSHLISGQQYF. As DNA, the CDR3 is TGCGCCAGCAGCCACCTCATATCGGGGCAGCAGTACTTC.